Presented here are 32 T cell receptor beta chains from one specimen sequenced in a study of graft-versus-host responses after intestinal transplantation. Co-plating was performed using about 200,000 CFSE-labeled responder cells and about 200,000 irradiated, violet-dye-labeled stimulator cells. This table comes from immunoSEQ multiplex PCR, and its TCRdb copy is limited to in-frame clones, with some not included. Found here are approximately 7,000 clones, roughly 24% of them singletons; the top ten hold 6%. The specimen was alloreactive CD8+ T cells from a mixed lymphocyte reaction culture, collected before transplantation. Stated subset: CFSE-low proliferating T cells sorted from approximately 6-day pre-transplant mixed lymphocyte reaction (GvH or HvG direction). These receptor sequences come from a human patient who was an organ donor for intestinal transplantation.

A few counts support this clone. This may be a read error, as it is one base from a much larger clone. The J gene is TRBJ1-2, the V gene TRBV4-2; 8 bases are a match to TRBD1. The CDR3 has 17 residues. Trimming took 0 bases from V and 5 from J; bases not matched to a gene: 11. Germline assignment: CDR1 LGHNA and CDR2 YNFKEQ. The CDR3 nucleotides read TGTGCCAGCAGCCAAGAACAAGACAGGGGATTTTTTTATGGCTACACCTTC. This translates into CASSQEQDRGFFYGYTF.

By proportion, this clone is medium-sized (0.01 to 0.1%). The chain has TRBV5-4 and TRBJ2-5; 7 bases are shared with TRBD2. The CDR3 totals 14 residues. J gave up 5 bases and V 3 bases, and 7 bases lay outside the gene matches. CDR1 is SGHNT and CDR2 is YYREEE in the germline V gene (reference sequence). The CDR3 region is CASSSTGGRETQYF. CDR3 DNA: TGTGCCAGCAGCTCAACGGGGGGAAGGGAGACCCAGTACTTC. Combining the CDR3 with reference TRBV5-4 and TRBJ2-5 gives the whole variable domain ETGVTQSPTHLIKTRGQQVTLRCSSQSGHNTVSWYQQALGQGPQFIFQYYREEENGRGNFPPRFSGLQFPNYSSELNVNALELDDSALYLCASSSTGGRETQYFGPGTRLLVL.

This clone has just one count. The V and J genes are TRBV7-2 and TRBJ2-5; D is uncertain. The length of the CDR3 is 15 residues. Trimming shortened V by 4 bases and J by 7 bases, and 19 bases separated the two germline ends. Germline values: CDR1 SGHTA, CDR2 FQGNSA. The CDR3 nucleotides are TGTGCCAGCAGCTCGCCCTCGGGTGTAGATTGGACCCAGTACTTC. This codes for CASSSPSGVDWTQYF. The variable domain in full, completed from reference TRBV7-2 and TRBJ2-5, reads GAGVSQSPSNKVTEKGKDVELRCDPISGHTALYWYRQSLGQGLEFLIYFQGNSAPDKSGLPSDRFSAERTGGSVSTLTIQRTQQEDSAVYLCASSSPSGVDWTQYFGPGTRLLVL.

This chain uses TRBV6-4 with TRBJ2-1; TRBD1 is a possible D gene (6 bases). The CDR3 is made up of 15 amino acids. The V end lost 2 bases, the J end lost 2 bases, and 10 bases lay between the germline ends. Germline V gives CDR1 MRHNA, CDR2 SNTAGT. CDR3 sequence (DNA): TGTGCCAGCAGTGACAAAGGGGGACCCTACAATGAGCAGTTCTTC. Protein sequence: CASSDKGGPYNEQFF.

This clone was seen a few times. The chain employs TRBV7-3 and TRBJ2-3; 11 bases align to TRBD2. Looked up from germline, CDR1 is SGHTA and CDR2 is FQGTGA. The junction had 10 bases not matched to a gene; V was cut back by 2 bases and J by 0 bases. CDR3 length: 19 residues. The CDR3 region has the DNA TGTGCCAGCAGCTTAGATTCGGGACTAGCGGAAACTAGCACAGATACGCAGTATTTT. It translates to CASSLDSGLAETSTDTQYF.

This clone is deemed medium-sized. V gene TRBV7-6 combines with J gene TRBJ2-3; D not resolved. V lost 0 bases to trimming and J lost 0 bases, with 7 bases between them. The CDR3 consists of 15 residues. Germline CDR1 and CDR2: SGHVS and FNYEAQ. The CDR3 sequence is CASSLASASTDTQYF. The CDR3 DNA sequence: TGTGCCAGCAGCTTAGCATCGGCTAGCACAGATACGCAGTATTTT.

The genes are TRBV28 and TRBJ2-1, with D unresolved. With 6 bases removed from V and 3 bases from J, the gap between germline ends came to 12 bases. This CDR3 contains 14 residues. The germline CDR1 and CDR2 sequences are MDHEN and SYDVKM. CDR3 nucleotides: TGTGCCAGCAGAACCATTGTTCGCTACAATGAGCAGTTCTTC. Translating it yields CASRTIVRYNEQFF.

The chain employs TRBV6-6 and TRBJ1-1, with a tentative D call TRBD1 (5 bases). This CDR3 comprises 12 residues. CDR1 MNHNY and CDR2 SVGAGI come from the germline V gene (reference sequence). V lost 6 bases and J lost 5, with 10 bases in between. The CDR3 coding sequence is TGTGCCAGCAGCTCGGGACGGACTGAAGCTTTCTTT. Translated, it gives CASSSGRTEAFF.

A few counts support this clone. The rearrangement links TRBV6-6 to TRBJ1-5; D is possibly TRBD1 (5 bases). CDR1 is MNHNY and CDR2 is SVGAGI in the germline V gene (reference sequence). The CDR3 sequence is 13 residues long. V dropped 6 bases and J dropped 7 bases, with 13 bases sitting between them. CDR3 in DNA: TGTGCCAGCAGCCAAGGGACGACCCAGCCCCAGCATTTT. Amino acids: CASSQGTTQPQHF.

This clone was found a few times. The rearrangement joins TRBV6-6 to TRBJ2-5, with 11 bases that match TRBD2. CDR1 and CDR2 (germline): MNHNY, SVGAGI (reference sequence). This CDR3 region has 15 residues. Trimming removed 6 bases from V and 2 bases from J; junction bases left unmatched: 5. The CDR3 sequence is CASSPLAGGQETQYF. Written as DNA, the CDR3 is TGTGCCAGCAGCCCCCTAGCGGGAGGTCAAGAGACCCAGTACTTC.

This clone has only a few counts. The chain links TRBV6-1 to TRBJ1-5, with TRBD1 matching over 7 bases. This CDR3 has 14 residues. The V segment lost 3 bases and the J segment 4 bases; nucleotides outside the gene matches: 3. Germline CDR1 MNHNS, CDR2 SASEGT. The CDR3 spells CASSDGTDNQPQHF. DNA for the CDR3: TGTGCCAGCAGTGACGGGACAGATAATCAGCCCCAGCATTTT.

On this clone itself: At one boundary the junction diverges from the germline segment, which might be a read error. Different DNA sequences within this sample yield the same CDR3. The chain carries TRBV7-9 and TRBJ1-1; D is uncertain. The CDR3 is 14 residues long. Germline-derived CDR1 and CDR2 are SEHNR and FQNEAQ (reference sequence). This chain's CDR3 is CASSLGWGSTEAFF. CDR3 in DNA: TGTGCAAGCAGCTTAGGGTGGGGATCCACCGAAGCTTTCTTT.

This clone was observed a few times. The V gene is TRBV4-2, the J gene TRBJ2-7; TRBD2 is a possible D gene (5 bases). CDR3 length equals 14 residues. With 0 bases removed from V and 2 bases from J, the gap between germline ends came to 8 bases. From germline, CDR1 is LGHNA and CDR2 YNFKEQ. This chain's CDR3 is CASSQDGVTYEQYF. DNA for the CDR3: TGTGCCAGCAGCCAAGACGGGGTAACCTACGAGCAGTACTTC.

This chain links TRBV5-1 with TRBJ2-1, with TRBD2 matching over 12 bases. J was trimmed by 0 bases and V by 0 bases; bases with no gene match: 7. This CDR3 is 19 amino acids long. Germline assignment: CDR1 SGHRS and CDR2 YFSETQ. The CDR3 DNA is TGCGCCAGCAGCTTGGGACTAGCGGGAGTTCCCAGCTCCTACAATGAGCAGTTCTTC. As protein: CASSLGLAGVPSSYNEQFF.

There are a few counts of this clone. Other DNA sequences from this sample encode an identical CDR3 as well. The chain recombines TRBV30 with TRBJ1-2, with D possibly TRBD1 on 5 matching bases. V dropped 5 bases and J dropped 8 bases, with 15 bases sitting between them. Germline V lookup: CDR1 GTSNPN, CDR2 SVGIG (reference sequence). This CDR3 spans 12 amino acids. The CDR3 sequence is CAWRVHGGGYTF. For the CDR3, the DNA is TGTGCCTGGCGGGTACACGGGGGGGGCTACACCTTC.

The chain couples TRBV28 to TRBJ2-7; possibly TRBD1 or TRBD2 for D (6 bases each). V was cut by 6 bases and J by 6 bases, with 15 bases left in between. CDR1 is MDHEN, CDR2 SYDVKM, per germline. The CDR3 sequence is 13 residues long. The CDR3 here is CASSPGGGREQYF. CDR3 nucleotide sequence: TGTGCCAGCAGCCCCGGGGGCGGTCGCGAGCAGTACTTC. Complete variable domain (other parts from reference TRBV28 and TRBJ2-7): DVKVTQSSRYLVKRTGEKVFLECVQDMDHENMFWYRQDPGLGLRLIYFSYDVKMKEKGDIPEGYSVSREKKERFSLILESASTNQTSMYLCASSPGGGREQYFGPGTRLTVT.

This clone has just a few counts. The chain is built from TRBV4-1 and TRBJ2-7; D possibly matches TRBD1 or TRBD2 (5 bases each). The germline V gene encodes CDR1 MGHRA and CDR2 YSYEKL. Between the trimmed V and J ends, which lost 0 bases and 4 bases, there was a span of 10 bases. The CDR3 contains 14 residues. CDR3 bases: TGCGCCAGCAGCCAAGACCCCGGGGCTTACGAGCAGTACTTC. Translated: CASSQDPGAYEQYF.

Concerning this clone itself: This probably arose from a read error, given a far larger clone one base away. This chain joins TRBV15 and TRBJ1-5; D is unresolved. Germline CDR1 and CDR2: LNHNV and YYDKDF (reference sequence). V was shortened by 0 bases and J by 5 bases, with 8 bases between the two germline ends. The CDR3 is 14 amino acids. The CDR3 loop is CATSRDRVHQPQHF. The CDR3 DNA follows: TGTGCCACCAGCAGAGATAGGGTGCATCAGCCCCAGCATTTT.

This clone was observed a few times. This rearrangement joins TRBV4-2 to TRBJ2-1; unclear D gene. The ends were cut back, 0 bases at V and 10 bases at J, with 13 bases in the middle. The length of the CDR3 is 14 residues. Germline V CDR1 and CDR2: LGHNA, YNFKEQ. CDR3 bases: TGTGCCAGCAGCCAAGATCCTGGCGTTAGGGAGCAGTTCTTC. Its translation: CASSQDPGVREQFF.

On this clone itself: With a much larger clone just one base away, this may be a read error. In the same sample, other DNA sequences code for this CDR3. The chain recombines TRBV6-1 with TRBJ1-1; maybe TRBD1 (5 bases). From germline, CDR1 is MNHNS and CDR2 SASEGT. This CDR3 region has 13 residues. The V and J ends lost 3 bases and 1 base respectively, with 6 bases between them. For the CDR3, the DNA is TGTGCCAGCAGTGAGGGGGGGAACACTGAAGCTTTCTTT. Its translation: CASSEGGNTEAFF.

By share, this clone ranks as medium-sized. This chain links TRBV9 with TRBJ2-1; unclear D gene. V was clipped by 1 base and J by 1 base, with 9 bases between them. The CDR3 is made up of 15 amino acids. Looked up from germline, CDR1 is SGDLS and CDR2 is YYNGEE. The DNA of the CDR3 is TGTGCCAGCAGCGTATGGGTAGGGTCCTACAATGAGCAGTTCTTC. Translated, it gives CASSVWVGSYNEQFF.

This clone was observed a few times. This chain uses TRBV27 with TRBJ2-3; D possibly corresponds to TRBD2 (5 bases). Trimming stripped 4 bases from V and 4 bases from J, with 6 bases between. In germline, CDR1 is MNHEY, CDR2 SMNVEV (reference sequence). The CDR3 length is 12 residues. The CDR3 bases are TGTGCCAGCAGTTACGGGGCAGATACGCAGTATTTT. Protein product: CASSYGADTQYF.

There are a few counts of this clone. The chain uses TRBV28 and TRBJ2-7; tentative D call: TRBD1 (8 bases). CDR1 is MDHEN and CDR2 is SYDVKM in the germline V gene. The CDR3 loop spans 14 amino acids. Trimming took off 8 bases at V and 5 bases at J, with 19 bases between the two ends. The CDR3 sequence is CASEALQGGNEQYF. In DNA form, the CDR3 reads TGTGCCAGCGAAGCGCTACAGGGGGGGAACGAGCAGTACTTC. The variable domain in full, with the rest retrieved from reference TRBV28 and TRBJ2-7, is DVKVTQSSRYLVKRTGEKVFLECVQDMDHENMFWYRQDPGLGLRLIYFSYDVKMKEKGDIPEGYSVSREKKERFSLILESASTNQTSMYLCASEALQGGNEQYFGPGTRLTVT.

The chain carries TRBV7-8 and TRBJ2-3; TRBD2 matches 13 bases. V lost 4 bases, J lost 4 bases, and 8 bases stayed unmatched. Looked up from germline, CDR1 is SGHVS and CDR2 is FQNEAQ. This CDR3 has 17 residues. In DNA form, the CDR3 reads TGTGCCAGCAGCTCCTTTACTAGCGGGAGGGCCGCAGATACGCAGTATTTT. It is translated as CASSSFTSGRAADTQYF. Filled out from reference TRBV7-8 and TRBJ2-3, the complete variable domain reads GAGVSQSPRYKVAKRGQDVALRCDPISGHVSLFWYQQALGQGPEFLTYFQNEAQLDKSGLPSDRFFAERPEGSVSTLKIQRTQQEDSAVYLCASSSFTSGRAADTQYFGPGTRLTVL.

The DNA for the CDR3 is TGTGCCAGCAGTGCGACAGGCTCCTACGAGCAGTACTTC. This encodes CASSATGSYEQYF. J is TRBJ2-7 and V is TRBV13; the D gene is possibly TRBD1 (6 bases). Trimming left V 6 bases short and J 0 bases short, with 9 bases between. CDR1 PRHDT and CDR2 FYEKMQ come from the germline V gene (reference sequence). The CDR3 has 13 amino acids.

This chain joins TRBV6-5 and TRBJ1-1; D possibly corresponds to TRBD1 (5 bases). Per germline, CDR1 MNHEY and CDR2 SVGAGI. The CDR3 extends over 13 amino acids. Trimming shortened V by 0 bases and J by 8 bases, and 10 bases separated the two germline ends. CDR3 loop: CASSYSLGQEAFF. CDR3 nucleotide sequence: TGTGCCAGCAGTTACTCGTTGGGGCAGGAAGCTTTCTTT.

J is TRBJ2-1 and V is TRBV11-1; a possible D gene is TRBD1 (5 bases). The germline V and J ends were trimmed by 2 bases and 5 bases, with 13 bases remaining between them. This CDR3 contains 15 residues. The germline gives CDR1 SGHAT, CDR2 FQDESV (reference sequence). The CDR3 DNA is TGTGCCAGCAGCTTATTAAGGGGCGCGCACAATGAGCAGTTCTTC. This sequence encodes CASSLLRGAHNEQFF. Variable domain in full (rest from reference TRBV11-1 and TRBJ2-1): EAEVAQSPRYKITEKSQAVAFWCDPISGHATLYWYRQILGQGPELLVQFQDESVVDDSQLPKDRFSAERLKGVDSTLKIQPAELGDSAMYLCASSLLRGAHNEQFFGPGTRLTVL.

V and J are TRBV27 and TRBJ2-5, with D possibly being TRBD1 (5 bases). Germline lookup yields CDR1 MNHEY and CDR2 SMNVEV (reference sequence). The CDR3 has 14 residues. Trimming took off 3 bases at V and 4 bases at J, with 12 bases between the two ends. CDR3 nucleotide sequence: TGTGCCAGCAGTTTGGCCAGGGCGGCAGAGACCCAGTACTTC. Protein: CASSLARAAETQYF.

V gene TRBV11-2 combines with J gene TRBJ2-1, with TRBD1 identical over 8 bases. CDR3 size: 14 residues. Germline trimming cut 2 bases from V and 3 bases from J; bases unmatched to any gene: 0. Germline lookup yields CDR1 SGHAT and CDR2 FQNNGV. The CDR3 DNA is TGTGCCAGCAGCTTAACAGGGGGCTACAATGAGCAGTTCTTC. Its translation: CASSLTGGYNEQFF.

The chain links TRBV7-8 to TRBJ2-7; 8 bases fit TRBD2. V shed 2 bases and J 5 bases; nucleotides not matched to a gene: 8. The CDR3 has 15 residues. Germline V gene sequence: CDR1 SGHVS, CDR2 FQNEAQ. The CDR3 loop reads CASSLTGTSGHEQYF. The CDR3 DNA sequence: TGTGCCAGCAGCTTAACGGGTACTAGCGGTCACGAGCAGTACTTC.

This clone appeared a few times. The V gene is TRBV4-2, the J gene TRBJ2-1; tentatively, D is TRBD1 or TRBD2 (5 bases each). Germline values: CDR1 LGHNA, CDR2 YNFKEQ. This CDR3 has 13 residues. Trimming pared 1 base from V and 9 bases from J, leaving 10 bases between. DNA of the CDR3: TGTGCCAGCAGCCAAGTGGGGGAAGGTGAGCAGTTCTTC. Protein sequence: CASSQVGEGEQFF.

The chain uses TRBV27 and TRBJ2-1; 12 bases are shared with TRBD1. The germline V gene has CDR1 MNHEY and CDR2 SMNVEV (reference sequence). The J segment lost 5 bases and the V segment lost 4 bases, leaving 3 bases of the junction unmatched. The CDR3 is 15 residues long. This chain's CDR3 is CASSSGTGGHNEQFF. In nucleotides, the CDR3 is TGTGCCAGCAGTTCCGGGACAGGGGGCCACAATGAGCAGTTCTTC.